This T cell receptor beta chain came from a study of T cell repertoires in cytomegalovirus infection (dated by TCRdb to the late 2010s). Some background on the complete study: Recently identified HLA-C-restricted CMV epitopes, whose presentation resists viral immunomodulation, were targeted by peptide stimulations together with well-studied HLA-B-restricted epitopes. Donor HLA type was relevant to the analysis, because carriage of CMV infection together with the matching HLA type was indicated by public TCR beta signatures.

Trimming removed 2 bases from V and 4 bases from J; the gene matches leave 4 bases unexplained. The germline V gene provides CDR1 MNHEY and CDR2 SVGAGI. The CDR3 contains 14 residues, cysteine and phenylalanine counted. CDR3 DNA only is kept here, 42 bases in frame from base 1. What the authors observed across the whole study: The ex vivo response was dominated by HLA-C-restricted CMV-specific TCR beta clonotypes, which also provided the single most frequent clonotype in two of eight donors. In both this cohort and an independent roughly 350-donor cohort, the cumulative frequency of public TCR beta family members distinguished carriers of CMV infection plus the relevant HLA type.

This specimen's treatment or condition label, per the study, means: in vitro stimulation with specific CMV peptide epitopes to enrich CMV-specific T cells. The table lists this clonotype with many counts. There is no known antigen for this receptor. No much larger clone exists at a distance of one base, and base qualities are not known. The sequencer listed for this sample is Illumina HiSeq 1500. TCRdb trimmed the raw reads at Q25, called clones with MiXCR and kept productive beta chains. All rows with the same CDR3 protein become a single entry with the most common DNA and genes. The sample contains approximately 270,000 distinct CDR3 sequences, 22% of them found a single time. The ten top clones hold roughly a fifth of the sample.

The chain employs TRBV6-5 and TRBJ2-7, with 8 central nucleotides matching TRBD2. The sample consisted of cultured PBMCs, taken from culture after CMV antigen stimulation. The clonotype was recovered from a human donor in good health (CMV status not recorded). Some clones in this sample may be carry-over from other donors' samples. The DNA is TGTGCCAGCAGTTACGGACTAGCTCAGTACGAGCAGTACTTC. It is translated as CASSYGLAQYEQYF.